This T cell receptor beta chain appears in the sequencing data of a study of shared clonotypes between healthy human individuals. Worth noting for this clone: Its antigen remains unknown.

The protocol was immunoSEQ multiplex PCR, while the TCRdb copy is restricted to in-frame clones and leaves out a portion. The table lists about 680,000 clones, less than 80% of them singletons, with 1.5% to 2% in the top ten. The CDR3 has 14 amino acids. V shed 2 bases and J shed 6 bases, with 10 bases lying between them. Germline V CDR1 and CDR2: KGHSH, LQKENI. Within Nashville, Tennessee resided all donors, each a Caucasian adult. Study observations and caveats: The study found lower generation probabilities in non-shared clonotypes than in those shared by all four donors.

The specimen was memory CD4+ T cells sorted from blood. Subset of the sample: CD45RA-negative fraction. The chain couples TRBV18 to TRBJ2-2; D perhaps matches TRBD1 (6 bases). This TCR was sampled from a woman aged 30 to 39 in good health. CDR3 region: CASSPTQGAGELFF. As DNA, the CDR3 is TGTGCCAGCTCACCAACACAGGGCGCCGGGGAGCTGTTTTTT.